This TCR beta chain was sequenced for a study of T-cell reconstitution after alpha-beta-depleted transplantation in children. Study-wide points: When one year had passed after transplant, most T-cell counts and diversity came from newly produced T cells.

Remarks on this clonotype: What it binds is unknown.

The CDR3 totals 12 residues. Trimming pared 3 bases from V and 6 bases from J, leaving 9 bases between. Germline CDR1 reads DFQATT; CDR2 reads SNEGSKA (reference sequence). Unique molecular identifiers were used in preparing the TCRbeta library. From the PCR reads, TCRdb called clonotypes with MiXCR, one entry per CDR3 protein. The table lists about 170,000 distinct CDR3 sequences, 11% of them singletons. The origin of this receptor is a boy aged 2 to 10 with acute myeloid leukemia, due to receive a stem cell transplant. This chain connects TRBV20-1 to TRBJ1-5; D gene uncertain. Sequences were derived from PBMCs, sampled before TCRalphabeta/CD19-depleted stem cell transplant. Written as DNA, the CDR3 is TGCAGTGCTAGTGGCGGAGGTCAGCCCCAGCATTTT. Residues: CSASGGGQPQHF.